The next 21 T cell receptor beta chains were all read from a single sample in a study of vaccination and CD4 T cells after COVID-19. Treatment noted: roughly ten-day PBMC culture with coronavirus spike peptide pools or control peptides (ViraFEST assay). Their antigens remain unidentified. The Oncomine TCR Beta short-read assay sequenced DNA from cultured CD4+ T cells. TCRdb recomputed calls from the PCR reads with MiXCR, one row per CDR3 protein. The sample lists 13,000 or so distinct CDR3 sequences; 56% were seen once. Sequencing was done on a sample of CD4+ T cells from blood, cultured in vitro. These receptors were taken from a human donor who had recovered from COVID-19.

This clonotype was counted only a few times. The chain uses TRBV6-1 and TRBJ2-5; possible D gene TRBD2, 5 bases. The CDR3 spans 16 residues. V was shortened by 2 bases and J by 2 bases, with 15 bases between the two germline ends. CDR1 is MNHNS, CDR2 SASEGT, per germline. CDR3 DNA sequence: TGTGCCAGCAGTGAAAGGTTGAGGGCAGGTCAAGAGACCCAGTACTTC. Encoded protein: CASSERLRAGQETQYF.

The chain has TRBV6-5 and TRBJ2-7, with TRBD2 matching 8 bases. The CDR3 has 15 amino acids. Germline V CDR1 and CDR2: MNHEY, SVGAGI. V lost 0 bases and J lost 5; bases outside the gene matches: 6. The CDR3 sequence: CASSYSTGGVDEQYF. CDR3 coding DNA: TGTGCCAGCAGTTACTCCACGGGAGGGGTCGACGAGCAGTACTTC.

CDR3 nucleotide sequence: TGTGCCAGCAGTTACTCACGGCGGGACATCAGGAGCTCTGGGGCCAACGTCCTGACTTTC. Its protein is CASSYSRRDIRSSGANVLTF. The gene calls are TRBV6-5 and TRBJ2-6; D tentatively reads TRBD1 or TRBD2 (6 bases each). V lost 0 bases and J lost 0, with 18 bases in between. This CDR3 is built from 20 residues. CDR1 is MNHEY and CDR2 is SVGAGI in the germline V gene.

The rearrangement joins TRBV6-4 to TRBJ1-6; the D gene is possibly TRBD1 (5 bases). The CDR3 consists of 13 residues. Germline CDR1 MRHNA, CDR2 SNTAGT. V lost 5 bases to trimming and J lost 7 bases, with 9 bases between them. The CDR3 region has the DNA TGTGCCAGCAGTCGTGACAGCAATTCACCCCTCCACTTT. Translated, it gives CASSRDSNSPLHF.

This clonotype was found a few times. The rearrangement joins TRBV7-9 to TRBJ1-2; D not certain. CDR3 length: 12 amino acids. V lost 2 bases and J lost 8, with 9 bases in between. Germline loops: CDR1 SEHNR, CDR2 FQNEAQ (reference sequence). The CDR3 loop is CASSLSSGGYTF. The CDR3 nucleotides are TGTGCCAGCAGCTTATCCAGTGGGGGCTACACCTTC.

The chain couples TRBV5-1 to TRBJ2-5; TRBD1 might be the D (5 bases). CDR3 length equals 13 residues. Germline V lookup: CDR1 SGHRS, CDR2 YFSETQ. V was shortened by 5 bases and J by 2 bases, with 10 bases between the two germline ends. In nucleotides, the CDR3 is TGCGCCAGCAGATCGACAGAACAAGAGACCCAGTACTTC. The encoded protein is CASRSTEQETQYF. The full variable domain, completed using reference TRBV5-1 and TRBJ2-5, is KAGVTQTPRYLIKTRGQQVTLSCSPISGHRSVSWYQQTPGQGLQFLFEYFSETQRNKGNFPGRFSGRQFSNSRSEMNVSTLELGDSALYLCASRSTEQETQYFGPGTRLLVL.

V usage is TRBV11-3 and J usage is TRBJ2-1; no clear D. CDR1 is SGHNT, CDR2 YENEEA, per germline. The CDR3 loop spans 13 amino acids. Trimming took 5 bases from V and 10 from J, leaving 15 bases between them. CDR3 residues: CASSQVSETEQFF. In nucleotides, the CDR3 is TGTGCCAGCAGCCAGGTATCGGAGACGGAGCAGTTCTTC.

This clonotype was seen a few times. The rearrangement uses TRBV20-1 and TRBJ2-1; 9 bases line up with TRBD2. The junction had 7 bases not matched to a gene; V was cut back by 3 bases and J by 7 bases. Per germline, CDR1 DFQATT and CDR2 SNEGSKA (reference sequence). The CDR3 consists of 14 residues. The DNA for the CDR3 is TGCAGTGCTAGGCCGGGACTAGCAGGGAATGAGCAGTTCTTC. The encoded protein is CSARPGLAGNEQFF.

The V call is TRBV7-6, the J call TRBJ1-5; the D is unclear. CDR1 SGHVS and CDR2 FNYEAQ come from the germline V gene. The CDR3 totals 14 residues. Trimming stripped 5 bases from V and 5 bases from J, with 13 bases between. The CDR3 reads CASSPGPFDQPQHF. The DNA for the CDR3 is TGTGCCAGCAGCCCCGGGCCCTTCGATCAGCCCCAGCATTTT.

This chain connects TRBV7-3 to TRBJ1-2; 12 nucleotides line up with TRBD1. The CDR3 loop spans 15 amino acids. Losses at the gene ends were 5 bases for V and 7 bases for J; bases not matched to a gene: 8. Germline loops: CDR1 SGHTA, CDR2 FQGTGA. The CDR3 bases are TGTGCCAGCAGCCCTCGGGGGGGACAGGGGGCTGGCTACACCTTC. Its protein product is CASSPRGGQGAGYTF.

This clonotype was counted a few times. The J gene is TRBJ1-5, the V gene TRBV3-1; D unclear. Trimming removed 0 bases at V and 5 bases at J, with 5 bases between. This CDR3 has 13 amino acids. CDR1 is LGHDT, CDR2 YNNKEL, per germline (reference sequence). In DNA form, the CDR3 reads TGTGCCAGCAGCCAAGACAGTGATCAGCCCCAGCATTTT. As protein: CASSQDSDQPQHF.

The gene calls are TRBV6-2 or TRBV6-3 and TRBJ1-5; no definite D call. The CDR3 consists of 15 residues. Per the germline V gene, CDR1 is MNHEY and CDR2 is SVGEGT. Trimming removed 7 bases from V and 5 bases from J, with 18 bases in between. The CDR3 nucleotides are TGTGCCAGCAATCAACCACCTCCTGTCCATCAGCCCCAGCATTTT. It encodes CASNQPPPVHQPQHF.

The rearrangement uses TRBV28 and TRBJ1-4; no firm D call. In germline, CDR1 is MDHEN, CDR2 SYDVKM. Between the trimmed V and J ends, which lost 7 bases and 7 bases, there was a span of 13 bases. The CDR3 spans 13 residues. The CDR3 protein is CASNPGSREKLFF. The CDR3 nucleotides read TGTGCCAGCAACCCCGGCAGCCGTGAAAAACTGTTTTTT.

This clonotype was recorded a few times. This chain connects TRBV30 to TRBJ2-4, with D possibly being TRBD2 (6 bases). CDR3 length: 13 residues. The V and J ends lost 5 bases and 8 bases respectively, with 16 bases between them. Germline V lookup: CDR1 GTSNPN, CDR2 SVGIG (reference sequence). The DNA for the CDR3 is TGTGCCTGGTCCGGGTTCGGGGGTGACATTCAGTACTTC. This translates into CAWSGFGGDIQYF.

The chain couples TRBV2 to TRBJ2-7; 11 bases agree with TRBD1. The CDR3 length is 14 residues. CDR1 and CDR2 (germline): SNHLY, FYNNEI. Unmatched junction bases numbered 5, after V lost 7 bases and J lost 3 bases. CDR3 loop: CASNKGTGGYEQYF. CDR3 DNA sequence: TGTGCCAGCAACAAGGGGACAGGGGGCTACGAGCAGTACTTC.

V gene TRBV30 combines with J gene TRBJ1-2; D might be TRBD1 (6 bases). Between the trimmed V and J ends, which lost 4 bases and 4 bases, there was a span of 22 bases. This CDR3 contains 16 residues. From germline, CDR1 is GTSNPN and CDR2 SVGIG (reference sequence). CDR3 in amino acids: CAWTPPSGEASYGYTF. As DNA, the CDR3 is TGTGCCTGGACCCCCCCCTCAGGGGAGGCCTCCTATGGCTACACCTTC.

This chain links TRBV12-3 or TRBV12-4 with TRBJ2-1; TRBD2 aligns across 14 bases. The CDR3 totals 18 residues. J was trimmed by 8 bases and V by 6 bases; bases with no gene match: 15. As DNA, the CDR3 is TGTGCCAGCAGCTCCGGGACTAGCGGGAGATTGGAAGCGGATGAGCAGTTCTTC. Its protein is CASSSGTSGRLEADEQFF.

The CDR3 DNA is TGTGCCAGCAGCTTTTCCACAGATACGCAGTATTTT. This codes for CASSFSTDTQYF. This chain connects TRBV7-2 to TRBJ2-3; D remains ambiguous. The V end lost 3 bases, the J end lost 2 bases, and 3 bases lay between the germline ends. In germline, CDR1 is SGHTA, CDR2 FQGNSA. This CDR3 is 12 amino acids long.

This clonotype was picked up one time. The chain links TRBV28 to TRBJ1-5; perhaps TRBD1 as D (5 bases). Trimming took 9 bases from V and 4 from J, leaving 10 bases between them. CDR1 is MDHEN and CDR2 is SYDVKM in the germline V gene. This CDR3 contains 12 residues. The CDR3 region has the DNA TGTGCCAGTCAGGGAAATAATCAGCCCCAGCATTTT. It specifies CASQGNNQPQHF.

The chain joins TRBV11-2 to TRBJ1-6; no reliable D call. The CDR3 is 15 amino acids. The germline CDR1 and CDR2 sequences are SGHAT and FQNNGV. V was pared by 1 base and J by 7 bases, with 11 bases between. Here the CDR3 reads CASSLALLRNSPLHF. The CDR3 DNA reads TGTGCCAGCAGCTTAGCCCTGTTACGGAATTCACCCCTCCACTTT. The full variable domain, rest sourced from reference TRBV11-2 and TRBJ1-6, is EAGVAQSPRYKIIEKRQSVAFWCNPISGHATLYWYQQILGQGPKLLIQFQNNGVVDDSQLPKDRFSAERLKGVDSTLKIQPAKLEDSAVYLCASSLALLRNSPLHFGNGTRLTVT.

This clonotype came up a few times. Here the CDR3 reads CASSSRQRLANTEAFF. The CDR3, as DNA: TGTGCCAGCAGCTCGAGGCAGCGACTGGCGAACACTGAAGCTTTCTTT. The V and J genes are TRBV11-2 and TRBJ1-1; D is ambiguous. The germline gives CDR1 SGHAT, CDR2 FQNNGV. Trimming stripped 4 bases from V and 1 base from J, with 16 bases between. The CDR3 extends over 16 amino acids.